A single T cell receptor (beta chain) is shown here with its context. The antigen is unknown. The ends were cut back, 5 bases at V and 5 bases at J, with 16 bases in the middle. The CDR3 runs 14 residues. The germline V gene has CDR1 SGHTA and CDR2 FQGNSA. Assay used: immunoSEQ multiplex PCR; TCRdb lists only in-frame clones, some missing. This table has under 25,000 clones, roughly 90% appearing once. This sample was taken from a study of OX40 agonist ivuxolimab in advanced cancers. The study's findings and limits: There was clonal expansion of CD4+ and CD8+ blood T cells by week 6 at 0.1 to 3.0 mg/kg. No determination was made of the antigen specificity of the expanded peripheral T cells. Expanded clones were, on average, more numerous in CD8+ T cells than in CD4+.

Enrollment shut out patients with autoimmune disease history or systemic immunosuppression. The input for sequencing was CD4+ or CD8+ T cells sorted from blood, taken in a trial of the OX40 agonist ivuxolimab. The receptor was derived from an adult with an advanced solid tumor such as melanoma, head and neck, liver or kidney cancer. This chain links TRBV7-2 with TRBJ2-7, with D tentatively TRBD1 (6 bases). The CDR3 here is CASSRGQGFDEQYF. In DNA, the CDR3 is TGTGCCAGCAGCCGCGGGCAGGGGTTCGACGAGCAGTACTTC.